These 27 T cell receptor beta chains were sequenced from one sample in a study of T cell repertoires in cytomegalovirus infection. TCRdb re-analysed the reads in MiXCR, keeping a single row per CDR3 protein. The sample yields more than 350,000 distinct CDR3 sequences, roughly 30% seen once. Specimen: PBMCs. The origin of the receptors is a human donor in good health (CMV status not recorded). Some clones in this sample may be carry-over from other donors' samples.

This CDR3 reads CASNTFGTGLFF. The CDR3, as DNA: TGTGCCAGCAACACCTTTGGGACAGGGCTTTTCTTC. This sequence joins TRBV28 and TRBJ2-1; TRBD1 aligns across 9 bases. V shed 7 bases and J 16 bases; nucleotides not matched to a gene: 11. The CDR3 sequence is 12 residues long. In germline, CDR1 is MDHEN, CDR2 SYDVKM.

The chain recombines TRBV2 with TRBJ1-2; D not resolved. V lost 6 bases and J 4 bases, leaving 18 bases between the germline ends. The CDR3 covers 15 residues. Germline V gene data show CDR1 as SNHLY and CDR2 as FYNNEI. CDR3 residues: CASSRTGDGTYGYTF. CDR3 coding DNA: TGTGCCAGCAGCAGGACGGGAGACGGAACCTATGGCTACACCTTC.

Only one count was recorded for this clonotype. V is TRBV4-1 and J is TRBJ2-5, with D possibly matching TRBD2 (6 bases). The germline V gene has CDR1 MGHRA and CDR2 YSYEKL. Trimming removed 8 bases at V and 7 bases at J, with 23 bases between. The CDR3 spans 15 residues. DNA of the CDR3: TGCGCCAGCCTCCACGAAACGGGCCTGCGGGGGACCCAGTACTTC. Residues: CASLHETGLRGTQYF.

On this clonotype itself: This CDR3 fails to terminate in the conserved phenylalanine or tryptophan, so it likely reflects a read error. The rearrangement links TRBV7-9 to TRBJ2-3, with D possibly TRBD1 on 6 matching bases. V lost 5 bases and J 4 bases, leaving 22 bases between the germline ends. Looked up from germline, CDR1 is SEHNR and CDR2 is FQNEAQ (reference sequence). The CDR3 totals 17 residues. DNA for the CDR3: TGTGCCAGCAGCATGGGAGTGGGGGCCAGGGCCGCAGATACGCAGTATTGT. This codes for CASSMGVGARAADTQYC.

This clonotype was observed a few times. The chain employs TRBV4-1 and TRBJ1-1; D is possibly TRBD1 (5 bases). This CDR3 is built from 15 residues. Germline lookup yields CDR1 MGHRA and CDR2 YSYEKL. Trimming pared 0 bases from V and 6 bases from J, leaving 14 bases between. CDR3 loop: CASSQDSAGSPEAFF. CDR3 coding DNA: TGCGCCAGCAGCCAAGATTCCGCAGGGTCGCCTGAAGCTTTCTTT.

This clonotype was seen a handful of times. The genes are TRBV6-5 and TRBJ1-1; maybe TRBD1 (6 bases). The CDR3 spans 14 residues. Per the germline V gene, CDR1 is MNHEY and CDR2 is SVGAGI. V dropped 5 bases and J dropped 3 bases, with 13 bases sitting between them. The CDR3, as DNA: TGTGCCAGCAGTAACGGGGGCGCGTACACTGAAGCTTTCTTT. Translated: CASSNGGAYTEAFF.

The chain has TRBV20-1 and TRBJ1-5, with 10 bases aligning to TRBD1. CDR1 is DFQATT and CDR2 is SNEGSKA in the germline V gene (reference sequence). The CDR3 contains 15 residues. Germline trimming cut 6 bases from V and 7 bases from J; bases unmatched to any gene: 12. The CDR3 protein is CSAAPRGQGFQPQHF. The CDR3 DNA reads TGCAGTGCCGCCCCTAGGGGACAGGGGTTCCAGCCCCAGCATTTT.

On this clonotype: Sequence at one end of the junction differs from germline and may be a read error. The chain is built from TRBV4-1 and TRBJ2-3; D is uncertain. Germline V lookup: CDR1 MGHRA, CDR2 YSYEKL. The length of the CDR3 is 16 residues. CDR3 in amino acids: CASSASEDLSTATQSW. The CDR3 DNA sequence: TGCGCCAGCAGCGCCAGCGAGGACCTGTCCACAGCTACGCAGTCTTGG.

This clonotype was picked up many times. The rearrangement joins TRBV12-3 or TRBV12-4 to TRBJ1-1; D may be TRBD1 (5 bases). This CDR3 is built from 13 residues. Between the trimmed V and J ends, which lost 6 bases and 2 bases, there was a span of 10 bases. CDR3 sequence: CASSPTANTEAFF. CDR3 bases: TGTGCCAGCAGCCCGACAGCTAACACTGAAGCTTTCTTT.

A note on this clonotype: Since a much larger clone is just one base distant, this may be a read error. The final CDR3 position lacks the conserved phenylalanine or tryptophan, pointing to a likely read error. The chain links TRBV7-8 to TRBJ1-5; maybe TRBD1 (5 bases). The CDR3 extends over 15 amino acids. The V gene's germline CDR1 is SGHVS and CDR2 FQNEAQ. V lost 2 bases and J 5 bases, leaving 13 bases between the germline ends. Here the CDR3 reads CASSLFAGWDQPQHL. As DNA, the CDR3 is TGTGCCAGCAGCTTATTCGCAGGGTGGGATCAGCCCCAGCATTTG.

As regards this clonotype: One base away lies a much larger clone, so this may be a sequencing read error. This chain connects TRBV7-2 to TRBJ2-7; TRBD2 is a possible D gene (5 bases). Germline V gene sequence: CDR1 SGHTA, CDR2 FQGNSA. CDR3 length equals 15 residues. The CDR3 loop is CASSQDGGGLYEPYF. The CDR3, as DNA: TGTGCCAGCAGCCAGGACGGAGGAGGACTCTACGAGCCGTACTTC. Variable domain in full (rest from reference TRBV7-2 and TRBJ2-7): GAGVSQSPSNKVTEKGKDVELRCDPISGHTALYWYRQSLGQGLEFLIYFQGNSAPDKSGLPSDRFSAERTGGSVSTLTIQRTQQEDSAVYLCASSQDGGGLYEPYFGPGTRLTVT.

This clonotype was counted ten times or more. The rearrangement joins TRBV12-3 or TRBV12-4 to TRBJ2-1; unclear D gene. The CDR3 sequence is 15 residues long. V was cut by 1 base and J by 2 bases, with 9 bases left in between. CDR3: CASSLGLPTYNEQFF. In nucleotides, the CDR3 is TGTGCCAGCAGTTTAGGTCTTCCTACCTACAATGAGCAGTTCTTC.

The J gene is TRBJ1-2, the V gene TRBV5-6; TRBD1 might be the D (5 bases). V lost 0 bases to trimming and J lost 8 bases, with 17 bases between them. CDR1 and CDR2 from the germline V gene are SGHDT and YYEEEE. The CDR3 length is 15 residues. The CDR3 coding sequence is TGTGCCAGCAGCTTGGTTAGGGGCTCCGGGGCAGGCTACACCTTC. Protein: CASSLVRGSGAGYTF.

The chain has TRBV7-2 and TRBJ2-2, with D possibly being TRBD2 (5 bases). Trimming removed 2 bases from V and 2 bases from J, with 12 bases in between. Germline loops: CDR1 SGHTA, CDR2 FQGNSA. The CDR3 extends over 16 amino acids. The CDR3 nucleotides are TGTGCCAGCAGCTTAAGGCGACTAATCAACACCGGGGAGCTGTTTTTT. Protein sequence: CASSLRRLINTGELFF.

CDR3 sequence (DNA): TGCAGCGTAGACGACGGGAACACTGAAGCTTTCTTT. It encodes CSVDDGNTEAFF. The genes are TRBV29-1 and TRBJ1-1, with no clear D. The V gene lost 6 bases and the J gene lost 1 base, with 9 bases spanning the gap. This CDR3 has 12 residues. Germline V gene lookup returns CDR1 SQVTM and CDR2 ANQGSEA.

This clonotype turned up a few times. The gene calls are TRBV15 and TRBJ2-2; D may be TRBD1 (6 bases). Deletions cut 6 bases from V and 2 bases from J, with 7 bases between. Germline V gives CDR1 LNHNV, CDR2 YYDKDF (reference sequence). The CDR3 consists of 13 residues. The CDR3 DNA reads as TGTGCCACCAGACAGGGTAACACCGGGGAGCTGTTTTTT. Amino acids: CATRQGNTGELFF.

The CDR3 loop reads CSVEQYEQFF. In DNA, the CDR3 is TGCAGCGTTGAGCAGTATGAGCAGTTCTTC. The chain recombines TRBV29-1 with TRBJ2-1; D not certain. V was trimmed by 3 bases and J by 8 bases, leaving 5 bases between them. CDR3 length: 10 amino acids. Germline CDR1 SQVTM, CDR2 ANQGSEA.

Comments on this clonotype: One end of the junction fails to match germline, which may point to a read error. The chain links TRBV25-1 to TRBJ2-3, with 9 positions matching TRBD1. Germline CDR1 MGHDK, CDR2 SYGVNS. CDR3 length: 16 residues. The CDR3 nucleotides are TGTGCCCGCAGTGCCCGACAGGGGGGGAGCACAGATACGCAGTATTTT. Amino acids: CARSARQGGSTDTQYF.

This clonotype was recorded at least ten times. CDR3 sequence reads: CASSLVRGSSTDTQYF. The CDR3 DNA reads TGTGCCAGCAGCTTGGTACGGGGGAGTAGCACAGATACGCAGTATTTT. This sequence joins TRBV7-6 and TRBJ2-3; a possible D gene is TRBD2 (6 bases). Germline V gives CDR1 SGHVS, CDR2 FNYEAQ. This CDR3 has 16 amino acids. Trimming removed 3 bases from V and 0 bases from J, with 13 bases in between.

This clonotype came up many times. CDR3 nucleotides: TGTGCCAGCAGCTCGTTCCGCAGGGGTACGGACACTGAAGCTTTCTTT. Protein sequence: CASSSFRRGTDTEAFF. The chain is built from TRBV7-8 and TRBJ1-1, with a tentative D call TRBD1 (6 bases). The V end was cut by 4 bases, the J end by 3 bases, with 18 bases between. CDR1 SGHVS and CDR2 FQNEAQ come from the germline V gene. The CDR3 loop spans 16 amino acids. The full variable domain, rest sourced from reference TRBV7-8 and TRBJ1-1, is GAGVSQSPRYKVAKRGQDVALRCDPISGHVSLFWYQQALGQGPEFLTYFQNEAQLDKSGLPSDRFFAERPEGSVSTLKIQRTQQEDSAVYLCASSSFRRGTDTEAFFGQGTRLTVV.

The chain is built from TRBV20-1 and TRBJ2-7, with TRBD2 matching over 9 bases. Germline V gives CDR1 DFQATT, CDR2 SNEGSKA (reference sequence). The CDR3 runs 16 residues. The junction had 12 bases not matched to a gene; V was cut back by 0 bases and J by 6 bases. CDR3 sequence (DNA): TGCAGTGCTAGAGAAGGGCGAAAAGCGGGGGGTCGCGAGCAGTACTTC. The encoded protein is CSAREGRKAGGREQYF.

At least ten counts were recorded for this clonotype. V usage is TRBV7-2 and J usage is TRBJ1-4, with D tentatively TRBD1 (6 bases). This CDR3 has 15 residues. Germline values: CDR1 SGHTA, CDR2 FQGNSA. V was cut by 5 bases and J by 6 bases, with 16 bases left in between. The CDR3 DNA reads TGTGCCAGCAGCCCGCCCACTCACAGGGATGAAAAACTGTTTTTT. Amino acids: CASSPPTHRDEKLFF.

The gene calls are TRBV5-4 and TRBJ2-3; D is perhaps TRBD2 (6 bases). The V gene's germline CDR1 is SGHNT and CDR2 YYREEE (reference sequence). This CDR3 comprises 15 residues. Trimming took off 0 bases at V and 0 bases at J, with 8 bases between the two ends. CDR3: CASSLGGVSTDTQYF. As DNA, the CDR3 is TGTGCCAGCAGCTTGGGCGGGGTGAGCACAGATACGCAGTATTTT.

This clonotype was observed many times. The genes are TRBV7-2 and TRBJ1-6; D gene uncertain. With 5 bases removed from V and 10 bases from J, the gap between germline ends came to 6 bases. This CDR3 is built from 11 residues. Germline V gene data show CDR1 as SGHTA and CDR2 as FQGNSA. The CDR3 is CASSHDSPLHF. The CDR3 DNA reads TGTGCCAGCAGCCATGACTCACCCCTCCACTTT.

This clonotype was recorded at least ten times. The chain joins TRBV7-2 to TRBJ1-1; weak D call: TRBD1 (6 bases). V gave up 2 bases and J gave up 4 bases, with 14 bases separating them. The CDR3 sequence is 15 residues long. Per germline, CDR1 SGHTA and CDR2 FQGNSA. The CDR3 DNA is TGTGCCAGCAGCTTAAGGAGGGGGGGGAGCACTGAAGCTTTCTTT. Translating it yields CASSLRRGGSTEAFF. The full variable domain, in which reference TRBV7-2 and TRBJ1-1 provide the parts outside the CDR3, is GAGVSQSPSNKVTEKGKDVELRCDPISGHTALYWYRQSLGQGLEFLIYFQGNSAPDKSGLPSDRFSAERTGGSVSTLTIQRTQQEDSAVYLCASSLRRGGSTEAFFGQGTRLTVV.

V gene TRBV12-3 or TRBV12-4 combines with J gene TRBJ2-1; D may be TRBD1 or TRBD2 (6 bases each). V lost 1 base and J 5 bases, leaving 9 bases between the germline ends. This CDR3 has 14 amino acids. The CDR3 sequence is CASSLGGADNEQFF. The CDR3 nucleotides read TGTGCCAGCAGTTTAGGGGGGGCCGACAATGAGCAGTTCTTC.

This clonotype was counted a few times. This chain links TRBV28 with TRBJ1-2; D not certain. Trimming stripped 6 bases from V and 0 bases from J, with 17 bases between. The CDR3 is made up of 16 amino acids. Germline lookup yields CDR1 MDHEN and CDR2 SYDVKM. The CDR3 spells CASRSPGAASNYGYTF. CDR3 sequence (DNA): TGTGCCAGCAGGAGCCCGGGCGCAGCGTCTAACTATGGCTACACCTTC.